The entry below describes one T cell receptor beta chain. The data originate from a study of CD8 T cells in Susac syndrome. Random hexamers were used to reverse transcribe an amount of about 0.45 to 1 ug RNA. The CDR3 of TCR beta was amplified by immunoSEQ multiplex PCR across 54 Vbeta and 13 Jbeta. MiXCR, run by TCRdb on the immunoSEQ multiplex PCR reads, gives a single entry per CDR3 protein. This table has 150,000 or so distinct CDR3 sequences, over 90% appearing once. Deletions cut 7 bases from V and 0 bases from J, with 13 bases between. The germline CDR1 and CDR2 sequences are MNHEY and SVGAGI. The CDR3 runs 15 residues.

Sequenced material: CD4+ T cells from PBMCs. The origin of this receptor is a human donor with Susac syndrome. V gene TRBV6-5 combines with J gene TRBJ1-5; weak D call: TRBD1 (5 bases). The CDR3 sequence is CASMGSDNSNQPQHF. As DNA, the CDR3 is TGTGCCAGCATGGGGTCGGACAATAGCAATCAGCCCCAGCATTTT.